Below, one T cell receptor beta chain is given with its context. Per the germline V gene, CDR1 is SQVTM and CDR2 is ANQGSEA. V was shortened by 3 bases and J by 5 bases, with 10 bases between the two germline ends. The CDR3 consists of 12 residues. This entry belongs to a study of T cell changes during pregnancy in multiple sclerosis. Profiling relied on immunoSEQ multiplex PCR, and the TCRdb table lists in-frame clones only, not all of them. The table lists 25,000 to 35,000 clones, about nine tenths of them singletons, with approximately 0.43% in the top ten. The gene calls are TRBV29-1 and TRBJ2-5; no reliable D call. The source material was CD4+ T cells from peripheral blood mononuclear cells, sampled in the second trimester of pregnancy. The TCR was taken from a female donor in good health, enrolled as a control in a pregnancy study. CDR3 sequence reads: CSVDGSLETQYF. The CDR3 nucleotides are TGCAGCGTTGATGGTAGCTTGGAGACCCAGTACTTC.